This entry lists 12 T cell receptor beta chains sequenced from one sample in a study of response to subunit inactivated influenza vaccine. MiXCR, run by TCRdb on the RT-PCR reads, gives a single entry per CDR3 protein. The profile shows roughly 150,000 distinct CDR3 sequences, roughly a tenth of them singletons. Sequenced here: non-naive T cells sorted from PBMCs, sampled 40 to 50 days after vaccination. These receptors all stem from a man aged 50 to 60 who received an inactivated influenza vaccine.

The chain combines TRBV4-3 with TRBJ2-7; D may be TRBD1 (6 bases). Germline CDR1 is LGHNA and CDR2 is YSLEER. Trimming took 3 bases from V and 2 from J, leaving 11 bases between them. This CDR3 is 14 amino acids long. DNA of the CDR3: TGCGCCAGCAGCCAGCGACAGGCCGCCTACGAGCAGTACTTC. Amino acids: CASSQRQAAYEQYF.

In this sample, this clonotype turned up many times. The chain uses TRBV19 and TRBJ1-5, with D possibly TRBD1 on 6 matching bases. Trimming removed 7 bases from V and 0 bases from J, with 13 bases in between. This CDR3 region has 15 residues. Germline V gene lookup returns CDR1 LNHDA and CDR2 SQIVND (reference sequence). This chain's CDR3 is CASIQGPLSNQPQHF. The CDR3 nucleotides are TGTGCCAGTATACAGGGACCCCTTAGCAATCAGCCCCAGCATTTT.

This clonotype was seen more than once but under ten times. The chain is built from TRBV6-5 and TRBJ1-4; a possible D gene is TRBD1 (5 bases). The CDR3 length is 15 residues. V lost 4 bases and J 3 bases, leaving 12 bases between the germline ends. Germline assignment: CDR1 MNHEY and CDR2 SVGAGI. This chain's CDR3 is CASSSVRGANEKLFF. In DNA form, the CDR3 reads TGTGCCAGCAGTTCCGTGAGGGGTGCTAATGAAAAACTGTTTTTT.

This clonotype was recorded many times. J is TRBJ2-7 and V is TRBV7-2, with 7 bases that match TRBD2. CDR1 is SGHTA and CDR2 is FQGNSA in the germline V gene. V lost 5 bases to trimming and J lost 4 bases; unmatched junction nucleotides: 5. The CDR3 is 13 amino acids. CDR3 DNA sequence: TGTGCCAGCAGCCCCAGCGGGGATTACGAGCAGTACTTC. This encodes CASSPSGDYEQYF.

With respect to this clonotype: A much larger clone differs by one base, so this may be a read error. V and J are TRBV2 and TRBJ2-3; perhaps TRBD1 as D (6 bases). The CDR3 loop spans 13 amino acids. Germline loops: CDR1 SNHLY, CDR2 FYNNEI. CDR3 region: CASTAGDTDTQNF. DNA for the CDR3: TGTGCCAGCACGGCAGGGGACACAGATACGCAGAATTTT.

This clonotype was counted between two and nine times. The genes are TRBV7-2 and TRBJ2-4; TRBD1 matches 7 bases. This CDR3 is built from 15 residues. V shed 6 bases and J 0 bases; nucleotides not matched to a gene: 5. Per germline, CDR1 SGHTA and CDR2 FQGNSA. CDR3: CASRSGGVAKNIQYF. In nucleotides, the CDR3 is TGTGCCAGCAGATCAGGGGGTGTAGCCAAAAACATTCAGTACTTC.

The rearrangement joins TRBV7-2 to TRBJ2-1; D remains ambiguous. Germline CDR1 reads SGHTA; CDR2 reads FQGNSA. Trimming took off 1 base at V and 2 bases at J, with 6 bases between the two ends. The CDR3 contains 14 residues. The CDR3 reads CASSLDAAYNEQFF. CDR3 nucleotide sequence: TGTGCCAGCAGCTTAGACGCAGCCTACAATGAGCAGTTCTTC.

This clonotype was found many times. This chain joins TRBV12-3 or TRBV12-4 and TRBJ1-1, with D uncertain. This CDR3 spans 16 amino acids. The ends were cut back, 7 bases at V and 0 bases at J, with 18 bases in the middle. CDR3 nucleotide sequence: TGTGCCAGCACCCCCCGGCAGAGCACCATGAACACTGAAGCTTTCTTT. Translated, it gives CASTPRQSTMNTEAFF.

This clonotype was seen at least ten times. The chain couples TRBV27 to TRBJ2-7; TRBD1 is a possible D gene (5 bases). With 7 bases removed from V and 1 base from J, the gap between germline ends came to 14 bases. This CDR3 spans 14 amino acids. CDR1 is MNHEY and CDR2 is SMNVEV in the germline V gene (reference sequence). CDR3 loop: CASTRGPGSYEQYF. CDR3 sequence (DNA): TGTGCCAGCACGCGTGGTCCAGGGTCCTACGAGCAGTACTTC.

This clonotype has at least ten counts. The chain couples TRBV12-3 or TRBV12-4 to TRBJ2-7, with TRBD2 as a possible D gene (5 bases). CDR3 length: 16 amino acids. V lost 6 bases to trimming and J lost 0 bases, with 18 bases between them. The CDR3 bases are TGTGCCAGCAGCCCCGAGACTATTCTCAGCTCCTACGAGCAGTACTTC. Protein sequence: CASSPETILSSYEQYF.

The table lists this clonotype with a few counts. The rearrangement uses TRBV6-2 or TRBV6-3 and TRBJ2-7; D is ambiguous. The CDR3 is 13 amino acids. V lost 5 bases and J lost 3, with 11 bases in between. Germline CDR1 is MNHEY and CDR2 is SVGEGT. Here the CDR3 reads CASSHDKHYEQYF. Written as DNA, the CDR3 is TGTGCCAGCAGTCACGACAAGCACTACGAGCAGTACTTC.

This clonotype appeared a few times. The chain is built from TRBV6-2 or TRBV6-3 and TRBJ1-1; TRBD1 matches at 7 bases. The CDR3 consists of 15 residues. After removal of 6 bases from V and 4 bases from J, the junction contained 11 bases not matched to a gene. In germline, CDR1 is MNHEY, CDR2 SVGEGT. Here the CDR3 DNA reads TGTGCCAGCAGACCTACAGGGGCAAGGGCCACTGAAGCTTTCTTT. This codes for CASRPTGARATEAFF.